Below are 4 T cell receptor beta chains sequenced from a single sample in a study of T cell responses to AZD1222 COVID-19 vaccine. Only in-frame clones appear in the TCRdb table, and some are missing; sequencing was by immunoSEQ multiplex PCR. The table records 180,000 or so clones, around 95% of them present only once. Sequenced material: peripheral blood, taken on day 0 of AZD1222 vaccination. These receptors originate from an adult in good health.

The CDR3 loop is CASSSGPLRLPLQPQHF. CDR3 nucleotide sequence: TGTGCCAGCAGTTCGGGGCCCCTAAGGCTACCCCTTCAGCCCCAGCATTTT. This sequence joins TRBV21-1 and TRBJ1-5. TRBV21-1 counts as a pseudogene. This CDR3 has 17 residues.

The chain employs TRBV7-8 and TRBJ2-7; possibly TRBD2 for D (5 bases). CDR3 length equals 12 residues. The germline V and J ends were trimmed by 5 bases and 4 bases, with 9 bases remaining between them. From germline, CDR1 is SGHVS and CDR2 FQNEAQ. Here the CDR3 reads CASSRGLYEQYF. DNA for the CDR3: TGTGCCAGCAGCCGAGGGTTGTACGAGCAGTACTTC.

The chain recombines TRBV6-5 with TRBJ2-6; 7 bases line up with TRBD1. Germline lookup yields CDR1 MNHEY and CDR2 SVGAGI. The J segment lost 2 bases and the V segment lost 8 bases, leaving 6 bases of the junction unmatched. This CDR3 region has 15 residues. The CDR3 protein is CASGWTGPGANVLTF. The CDR3 bases are TGTGCCAGCGGGTGGACAGGCCCTGGGGCCAACGTCCTGACTTTC.

This chain links TRBV6-6 with TRBJ1-5; D is unclear. Per germline, CDR1 MNHNY and CDR2 SVGAGI (reference sequence). The CDR3 sequence is 12 residues long. Between the trimmed V and J ends, which lost 8 bases and 0 bases, there was a span of 5 bases. The chain's CDR3 is CASGTSNQPQHF. CDR3 sequence (DNA): TGTGCCAGCGGAACTAGCAATCAGCCCCAGCATTTT.